Shown below are 3 T cell receptor beta chains from a single sample sequenced in a study of blood T cell repertoires in COVID-19. Some clones are missing from TCRdb's copy, which holds only in-frame ones; the method was immunoSEQ multiplex PCR. The profile shows 75,000 to 90,000 clones, just under 80% of them singletons. The sample was peripheral blood. These receptors were obtained from a man aged 55 to 70 with COVID-19, enrolled during active disease.

The V call is TRBV7-9, the J call TRBJ1-1; D gene ambiguous. CDR1 and CDR2 (germline): SEHNR, FQNEAQ (reference sequence). V lost 5 bases to trimming and J lost 3 bases, with 16 bases between them. The CDR3 sequence is 15 residues long. In DNA, the CDR3 is TGTGCCAGCAGCCAGCAAGGAGGAACGGACACTGAAGCTTTCTTT. It encodes CASSQQGGTDTEAFF.

A few counts support this clone. The chain links TRBV27 to TRBJ1-1; 9 bases map to TRBD1. Germline V gives CDR1 MNHEY, CDR2 SMNVEV (reference sequence). This CDR3 spans 15 amino acids. The V segment lost 5 bases and the J segment 4 bases; nucleotides outside the gene matches: 8. The CDR3 region is CASSPSTGGSTEAFF. The CDR3 region has the DNA TGTGCCAGCAGTCCGTCGACAGGGGGGAGCACTGAAGCTTTCTTT.

This chain uses TRBV7-8 with TRBJ2-3, with a possible D match to TRBD2 (6 bases). The CDR3 has 16 amino acids. CDR1 and CDR2 (germline): SGHVS, FQNEAQ. Between the trimmed V and J ends, which lost 5 bases and 0 bases, there was a span of 15 bases. CDR3 in amino acids: CASSPLAGRSTDTQYF. CDR3 DNA: TGTGCCAGCAGCCCCCTCGCGGGGCGGAGCACAGATACGCAGTATTTT.